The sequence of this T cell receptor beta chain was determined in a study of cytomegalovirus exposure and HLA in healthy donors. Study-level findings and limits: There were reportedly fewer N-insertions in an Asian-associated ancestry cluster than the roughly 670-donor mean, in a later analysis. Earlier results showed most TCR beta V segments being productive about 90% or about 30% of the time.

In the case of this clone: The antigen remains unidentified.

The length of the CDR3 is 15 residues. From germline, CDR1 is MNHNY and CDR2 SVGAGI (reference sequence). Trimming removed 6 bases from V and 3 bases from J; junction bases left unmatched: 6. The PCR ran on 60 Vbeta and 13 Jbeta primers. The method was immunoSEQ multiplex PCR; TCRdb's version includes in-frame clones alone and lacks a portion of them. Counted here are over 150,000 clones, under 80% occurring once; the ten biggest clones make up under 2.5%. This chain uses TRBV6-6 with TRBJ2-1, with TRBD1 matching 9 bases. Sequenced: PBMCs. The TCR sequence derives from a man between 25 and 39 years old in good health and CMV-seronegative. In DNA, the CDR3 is TGTGCCAGCAGGACAGGGGGACGTGTCTACAATGAGCAGTTCTTC. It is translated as CASRTGGRVYNEQFF.